The 26 T cell receptor beta chains below all came from one sample that was sequenced in a study of blood T cells in healthy people across ages. A second PCR, run for about 7 to 12 cycles, used a sample-barcoded 5' primer plus a J-beta primer mix. Each CDR3 protein gets one entry after TCRdb re-called the 5' RACE reads with MiXCR. The table shows about 640,000 distinct CDR3 sequences, with 58% occurring only once. Source material: blood. The receptors stem from a man aged 55-75 years in good health.

This chain connects TRBV6-1 to TRBJ1-5, with a possible D match to TRBD1 (5 bases). The germline V gene has CDR1 MNHNS and CDR2 SASEGT. The V and J ends lost 5 bases and 0 bases respectively, with 17 bases between them. The CDR3 totals 17 residues. CDR3 DNA sequence: TGTGCCAGCAGTCCCCGGGGGGGACCCAATAGCAATCAGCCCCAGCATTTT. It codes for CASSPRGGPNSNQPQHF.

This chain connects TRBV7-2 to TRBJ2-3; the D gene is possibly TRBD2 (6 bases). The V end was cut by 8 bases, the J end by 6 bases, with 21 bases between. The CDR3 runs to 15 residues. The germline V gene has CDR1 SGHTA and CDR2 FQGNSA. As DNA, the CDR3 is TGTGCCAGCGGCCCCGGGCCTAGCGCTTTCGATACGCAGTATTTT. Its translation: CASGPGPSAFDTQYF.

The rearrangement uses TRBV11-3 and TRBJ2-1; 8 positions agree with TRBD1. The CDR3 totals 14 residues. With 6 bases clipped from V and 8 bases from J, the junction kept 9 bases outside the gene matches. CDR1 and CDR2 from the germline V gene are SGHNT and YENEEA. The CDR3 DNA sequence: TGTGCCAGCAGTTACCGGACAGGGTCGGATGAGCAGTTCTTC. Translation: CASSYRTGSDEQFF.

On this clonotype: One junction end disagrees with the germline gene, perhaps due to a read error. The chain carries TRBV6-6 and TRBJ2-5; 8 bases map to TRBD2. The CDR3 has 15 residues. CDR1 MNHNY and CDR2 SVGAGI come from the germline V gene (reference sequence). CDR3 loop: CASSYSGSGATGSYF. In nucleotides, the CDR3 is TGTGCCAGTAGTTACTCGGGTAGCGGGGCTACCGGGTCGTACTTC.

This sequence joins TRBV28 and TRBJ2-5; the D gene is possibly TRBD2 (6 bases). The CDR3 is made up of 16 amino acids. V shed 8 bases and J shed 2 bases, with 21 bases lying between them. CDR1 MDHEN and CDR2 SYDVKM come from the germline V gene. The CDR3 DNA sequence: TGTGCCAGCCTTCGGGCTTGGGGGGATCCTCAAGAGACCCAGTACTTC. Its translation: CASLRAWGDPQETQYF.

The rearrangement uses TRBV28 and TRBJ2-1; TRBD1 or TRBD2 may be the D gene (6 bases each). The better agreement between TRBJ2-7 and the DNA end casts doubt on the J call. The CDR3 has 17 residues. The germline CDR1 and CDR2 sequences are MDHEN and SYDVKM. The CDR3 nucleotides are TGTGCCAGCAGCGTTGGGGGGCAGGGTGGAGTATACAATGAGCAGTACTTC. Protein product: CASSVGGQGGVYNEQYF.

The rearrangement joins TRBV3-1 to TRBJ2-5, with D unresolved. There are 15 residues in the CDR3. V lost 6 bases, J lost 5 bases, and 19 bases lay in between. Germline V gene sequence: CDR1 LGHDT, CDR2 YNNKEL (reference sequence). The CDR3 region has the DNA TGTGCCAGCAGACATAGTGGCAGTGGAAACGAGACCCAGTACTTC. It specifies CASRHSGSGNETQYF.

This chain links TRBV20-1 with TRBJ2-1; D might be TRBD1 or TRBD2, each matching 5 bases. The better agreement between TRBJ2-7 and the DNA end casts doubt on the J call. CDR1 is DFQATT and CDR2 is SNEGSKA in the germline V gene (reference sequence). This CDR3 comprises 17 residues. Written as DNA, the CDR3 is TGCAGTGCTATTTCGGGACCGTTTGTGAGGTCCTACAATGAGCAGTACTTC. It codes for CSAISGPFVRSYNEQYF.

The chain is built from TRBV10-3 and TRBJ1-2; the D is unclear. The CDR3 runs to 14 residues. V lost 0 bases and J 5 bases, leaving 10 bases between the germline ends. The V gene's germline CDR1 is ENHRY and CDR2 SYGVKD. The CDR3 is CAISESKGGYGYTF. In DNA, the CDR3 is TGTGCCATCAGTGAGTCGAAGGGCGGTTATGGCTACACCTTC.

This clonotype was seen once. The gene calls are TRBV20-1 and TRBJ2-1; possibly TRBD1 or TRBD2 for D (6 bases each). Germline CDR1 is DFQATT and CDR2 is SNEGSKA (reference sequence). The CDR3 totals 14 residues. Trimming took 5 bases from V and 5 from J, leaving 16 bases between them. The chain's CDR3 is CSASATGAHNEQFF. The CDR3 bases are TGCAGTGCTTCCGCCACGGGGGCCCACAATGAGCAGTTCTTC.

The J gene is TRBJ1-6, the V gene TRBV12-3 or TRBV12-4; D gene uncertain. The CDR3 covers 15 residues. V was pared by 5 bases and J by 14 bases, with 22 bases between. This CDR3 is CASSPDGLGLPTLHF. The CDR3 coding sequence is TGTGCCAGCAGTCCAGACGGCTTAGGTCTCCCCACCCTCCACTTT.

The V call is TRBV29-1, the J call TRBJ1-1; D is unclear. CDR3 length: 17 residues. Germline CDR1 SQVTM, CDR2 ANQGSEA. V gave up 1 base and J gave up 0 bases, with 18 bases separating them. CDR3 region: CSVEVVPQPPMNTEAFF. Written as DNA, the CDR3 is TGCAGCGTTGAAGTAGTTCCACAGCCCCCTATGAACACTGAAGCTTTCTTT.

A note on this clonotype: With a much larger clone just one base away, this may be a read error. The chain uses TRBV5-1 and TRBJ2-1; 10 nucleotides align to TRBD2. The CDR3 contains 17 residues. CDR1 and CDR2 (germline): SGHRS, YFSETQ. V gave up 0 bases and J gave up 10 bases; unmatched junction bases: 13. The CDR3: CASSLDCTSGATGEQFF. The CDR3 DNA is TGCGCCAGCAGCTTGGATTGTACTAGCGGGGCGACTGGGGAGCAGTTCTTC.

In this sample, this clonotype turned up many times. The chain recombines TRBV29-1 with TRBJ2-5; 7 nucleotides align to TRBD1. The CDR3 contains 12 residues. The V gene end was trimmed by 4 bases and the J gene end by 1 base; junction bases not matched to a gene: 0. Germline CDR1 is SQVTM and CDR2 is ANQGSEA. The CDR3 DNA follows: TGCAGCGTTGGACAGGGCCAAGAGACCCAGTACTTC. This translates into CSVGQGQETQYF.

This clonotype has more than one count but fewer than ten. The DNA of the CDR3 is TGTGCCAGCCCTATGCCTGGGAAAGCTAACTATGGCTACACCTTC. Protein sequence: CASPMPGKANYGYTF. The chain uses TRBV28 and TRBJ1-2, with unresolved D. Looked up from germline, CDR1 is MDHEN and CDR2 is SYDVKM. The CDR3 sequence is 15 residues long. Trimming took 8 bases from V and 0 from J, leaving 16 bases between them.

The chain links TRBV27 to TRBJ1-2; possible D gene TRBD1, 5 bases. The V gene's germline CDR1 is MNHEY and CDR2 SMNVEV (reference sequence). Trimming stripped 0 bases from V and 7 bases from J, with 15 bases between. The CDR3 has 15 residues. In DNA form, the CDR3 reads TGTGCCAGCAGTTTATCGGGCAGGGCGCTTAGTGGCTACACCTTC. Protein product: CASSLSGRALSGYTF.

V usage is TRBV2 and J usage is TRBJ1-2; D is ambiguous. Trimming shortened V by 7 bases and J by 4 bases, and 13 bases separated the two germline ends. CDR3 length equals 13 residues. Germline CDR1 and CDR2: SNHLY and FYNNEI. The CDR3 is CASILGVAYGYTF. In DNA, the CDR3 is TGTGCCAGCATTCTAGGCGTCGCCTATGGCTACACCTTC.

The chain is built from TRBV27 and TRBJ2-1; TRBD2 matches 9 bases. This CDR3 has 15 residues. The V segment lost 7 bases and the J segment 5 bases; nucleotides outside the gene matches: 9. Germline loops: CDR1 MNHEY, CDR2 SMNVEV (reference sequence). The DNA of the CDR3 is TGTGCCAGCATGCGTCTAGCGGGGAATGACAATGAGCAGTTCTTC. Its translation: CASMRLAGNDNEQFF.

This rearrangement joins TRBV5-1 to TRBJ1-2; D call uncertain. Trimming cost V 4 bases and J 3 bases, with 16 bases left between them. Germline assignment: CDR1 SGHRS and CDR2 YFSETQ. The CDR3 loop spans 15 amino acids. The CDR3 region is CASSTVQGKDYGYTF. In nucleotides, the CDR3 is TGCGCCAGCAGCACCGTACAAGGCAAGGACTATGGCTACACCTTC. The complete variable domain, with remaining parts taken from reference TRBV5-1 and TRBJ1-2, reads KAGVTQTPRYLIKTRGQQVTLSCSPISGHRSVSWYQQTPGQGLQFLFEYFSETQRNKGNFPGRFSGRQFSNSRSEMNVSTLELGDSALYLCASSTVQGKDYGYTFGSGTRLTVV.

J is TRBJ2-5 and V is TRBV7-2; 7 nucleotides agree with TRBD2. The CDR3 length is 16 residues. V lost 2 bases, J lost 1 base, and 7 bases stayed unmatched. Germline V gene data show CDR1 as SGHTA and CDR2 as FQGNSA. CDR3 sequence: CASSLTPLAAQETQYF. Here the CDR3 DNA reads TGTGCCAGCAGCTTAACTCCCCTAGCGGCCCAAGAGACCCAGTACTTC.

This chain uses TRBV12-5 with TRBJ2-7, with TRBD2 matching 9 bases. The germline CDR1 and CDR2 sequences are LGHNT and FRNRAP. This CDR3 has 18 residues. Trimming cost V 6 bases and J 7 bases; bases outside gene matches: 22. CDR3 bases: TGTGCTAGTGGCGGCGGACAAGCGGGGGGCCGGTACAACAATGAGCAGTACTTC. Amino acids: CASGGGQAGGRYNNEQYF.

The chain employs TRBV11-2 and TRBJ2-1, with D possibly TRBD2 on 6 matching bases. The DNA end is a closer match to TRBJ2-7, so the J assignment may be wrong. CDR1 and CDR2 (germline): SGHAT, FQNNGV. This CDR3 is built from 15 residues. CDR3 region: CASSPRLGLYNEQYF. The DNA for the CDR3 is TGTGCCAGCAGCCCCCGACTAGGCCTTTACAATGAGCAGTACTTC.

This clonotype was seen many times. This chain links TRBV7-2 with TRBJ2-1; D is ambiguous. Deletions cut 1 base from V and 5 bases from J, with 6 bases between. The CDR3 is made up of 13 amino acids. Germline-derived CDR1 and CDR2 are SGHTA and FQGNSA. The CDR3 sequence: CASSLGPNNEQFF. The DNA of the CDR3 is TGTGCCAGCAGCTTAGGACCCAACAATGAGCAGTTCTTC.

CDR3 sequence reads: CASSLSSGGDGANVLTF. The DNA of the CDR3 is TGTGCCAGCAGCCTCTCTAGCGGGGGGGACGGGGCCAACGTCCTGACTTTC. The gene calls are TRBV7-2 and TRBJ2-6; 12 bases agree with TRBD2. The CDR3 length is 17 residues. After removal of 5 bases from V and 4 bases from J, the junction contained 6 bases not matched to a gene. Germline CDR1 SGHTA, CDR2 FQGNSA.

For the CDR3, the DNA is TGTGCCAGCAGCTTCAGAGAACAGGGGAGCCATAATTCACCCCTCCACTTT. Translated, it gives CASSFREQGSHNSPLHF. This sequence joins TRBV5-5 and TRBJ1-6; 7 positions match TRBD1. The germline V gene encodes CDR1 SGHKS and CDR2 YYEKEE (reference sequence). This CDR3 region has 17 residues. The J segment lost 5 bases and the V segment lost 2 bases, leaving 10 bases of the junction unmatched. Complete variable domain (other parts from reference TRBV5-5 and TRBJ1-6): DAGVTQSPTHLIKTRGQQVTLRCSPISGHKSVSWYQQVLGQGPQFIFQYYEKEERGRGNFPDRFSARQFPNYSSELNVNALLLGDSALYLCASSFREQGSHNSPLHFGNGTRLTVT.

This clonotype was observed a few times. The chain couples TRBV9 to TRBJ2-5; 10 nucleotides agree with TRBD2. The junction had 13 bases not matched to a gene; V was cut back by 3 bases and J by 2 bases. CDR1 is SGDLS and CDR2 is YYNGEE in the germline V gene. The CDR3 totals 18 residues. CDR3 coding DNA: TGTGCCAGCAGCGCCGGGTTGGGGATAGCGGGGGGTCAAGAGACCCAGTACTTC. Its translation: CASSAGLGIAGGQETQYF.